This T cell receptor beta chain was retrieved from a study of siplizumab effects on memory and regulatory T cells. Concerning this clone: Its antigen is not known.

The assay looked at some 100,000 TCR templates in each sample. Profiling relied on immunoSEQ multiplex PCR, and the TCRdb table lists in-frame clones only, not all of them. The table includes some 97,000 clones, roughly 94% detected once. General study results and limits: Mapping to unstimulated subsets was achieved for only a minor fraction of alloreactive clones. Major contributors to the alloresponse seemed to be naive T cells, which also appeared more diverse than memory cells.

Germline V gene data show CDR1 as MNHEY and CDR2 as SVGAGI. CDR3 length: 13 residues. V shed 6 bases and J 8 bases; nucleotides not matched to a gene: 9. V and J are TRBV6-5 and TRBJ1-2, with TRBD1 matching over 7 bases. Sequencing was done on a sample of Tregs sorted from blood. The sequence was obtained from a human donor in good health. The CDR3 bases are TGTGCCAGCAGGGGAACAGGGGATTGGGGCTACACCTTC. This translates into CASRGTGDWGYTF.